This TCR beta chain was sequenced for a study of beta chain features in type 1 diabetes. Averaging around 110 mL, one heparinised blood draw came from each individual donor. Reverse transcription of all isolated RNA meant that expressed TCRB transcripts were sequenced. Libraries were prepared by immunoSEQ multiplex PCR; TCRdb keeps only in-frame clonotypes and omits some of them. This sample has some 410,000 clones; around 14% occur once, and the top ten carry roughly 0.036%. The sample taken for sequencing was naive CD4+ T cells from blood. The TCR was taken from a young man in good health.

CDR3 sequence: CASSLGHRRETQYF. As DNA, the CDR3 is TGTGCCAGCAGCTTGGGGCACCGTAGAGAGACCCAGTACTTC. This chain joins TRBV5-6 and TRBJ2-5; no clear D. The CDR3 covers 14 residues. Germline V gives CDR1 SGHDT, CDR2 YYEEEE. Trimming took 0 bases from V and 4 from J, leaving 10 bases between them.